This TCR beta chain was profiled in a study of CD8 T cells in ankylosing spondylitis. Concerning this clonotype: Its target is unknown. This may come from a read error, since a much larger clone is one base off.

5'-RACE, quantitative and with molecular barcodes, yielded the TCR beta libraries. One entry per CDR3 protein, called by TCRdb with MiXCR from the 5' RACE reads. The sample records 100,000 to 150,000 distinct CDR3 sequences, over 7% being singletons. Points from the study as a whole: Within ankylosing spondylitis blood, a TCR beta motif made up of seven to nine highly homologous variants appeared to be characteristic. Matched ankylosing spondylitis synovial fluid reportedly showed significant enrichment of disease-linked clones.

Germline CDR1 and CDR2: SQVTM and ANQGSEA. The CDR3 spans 14 residues. Between the trimmed V and J ends, which lost 6 bases and 5 bases, there was a span of 19 bases. Sample: blood, either unsorted or a sorted T cell fraction (not recorded which). The TCR comes from a male donor with ankylosing spondylitis or in good health (not recorded which). The J gene is TRBJ2-5, the V gene TRBV29-1, with D perhaps matching TRBD2 (5 bases). CDR3 in amino acids: CSVHPMAGLETQYF. In DNA, the CDR3 is TGCAGCGTGCACCCAATGGCGGGTCTGGAGACCCAGTACTTC.